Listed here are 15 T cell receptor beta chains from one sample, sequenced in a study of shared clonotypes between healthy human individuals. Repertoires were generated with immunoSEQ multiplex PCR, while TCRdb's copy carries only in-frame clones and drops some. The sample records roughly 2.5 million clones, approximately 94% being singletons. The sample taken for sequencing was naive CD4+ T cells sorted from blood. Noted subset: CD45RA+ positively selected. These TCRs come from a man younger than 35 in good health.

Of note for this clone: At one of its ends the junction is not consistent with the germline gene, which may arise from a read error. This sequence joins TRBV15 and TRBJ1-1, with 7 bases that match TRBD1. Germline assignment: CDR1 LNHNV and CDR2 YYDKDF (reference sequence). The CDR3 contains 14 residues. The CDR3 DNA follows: TGTGCCACCAGCAGAAAACAGGGGAACTCTGAAGCTTTCTTT. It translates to CATSRKQGNSEAFF. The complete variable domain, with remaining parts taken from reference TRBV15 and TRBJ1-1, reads DAMVIQNPRYQVTQFGKPVTLSCSQTLNHNVMYWYQQKSSQAPKLLFHYYDKDFNNEADTPDNFQSRRPNTSFCFLDIRSPGLGDTAMYLCATSRKQGNSEAFFGQGTRLTVV.

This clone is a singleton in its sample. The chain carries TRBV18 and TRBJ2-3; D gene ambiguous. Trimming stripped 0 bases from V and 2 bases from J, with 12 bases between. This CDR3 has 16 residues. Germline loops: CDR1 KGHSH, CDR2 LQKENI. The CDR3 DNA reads TGTGCCAGCTCACCACCCGCAAACCCCCACACAGATACGCAGTATTTT. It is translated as CASSPPANPHTDTQYF.

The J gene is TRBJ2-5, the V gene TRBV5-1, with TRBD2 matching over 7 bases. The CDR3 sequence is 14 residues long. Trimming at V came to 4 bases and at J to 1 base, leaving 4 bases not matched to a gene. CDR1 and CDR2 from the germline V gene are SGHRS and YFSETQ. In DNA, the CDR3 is TGCGCCAGCAGCGCTACTAGCGCCCAAGAGACCCAGTACTTC. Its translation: CASSATSAQETQYF.

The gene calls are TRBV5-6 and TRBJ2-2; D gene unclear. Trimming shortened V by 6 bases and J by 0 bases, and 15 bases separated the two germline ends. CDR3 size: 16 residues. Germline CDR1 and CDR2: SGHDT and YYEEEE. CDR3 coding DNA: TGTGCCAGCACCCCGGGCCCACACGCGAACACCGGGGAGCTGTTTTTT. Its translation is CASTPGPHANTGELFF.

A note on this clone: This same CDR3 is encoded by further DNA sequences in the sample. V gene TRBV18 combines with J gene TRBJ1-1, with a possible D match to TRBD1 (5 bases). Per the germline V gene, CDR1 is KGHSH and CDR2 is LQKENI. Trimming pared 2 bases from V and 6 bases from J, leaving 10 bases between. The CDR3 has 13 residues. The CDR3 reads CASSPGIQAEAFF. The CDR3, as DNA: TGTGCCAGCTCACCAGGGATACAGGCTGAAGCTTTCTTT.

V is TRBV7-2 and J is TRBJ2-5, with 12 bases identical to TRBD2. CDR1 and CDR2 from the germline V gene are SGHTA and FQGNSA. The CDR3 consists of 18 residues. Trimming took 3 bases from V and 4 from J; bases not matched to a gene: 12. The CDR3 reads CASSFSLASGRAPETQYF. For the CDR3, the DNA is TGTGCCAGCAGCTTTTCTCTCGCTAGCGGGAGGGCCCCAGAGACCCAGTACTTC. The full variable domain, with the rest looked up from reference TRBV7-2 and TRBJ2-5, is GAGVSQSPSNKVTEKGKDVELRCDPISGHTALYWYRQSLGQGLEFLIYFQGNSAPDKSGLPSDRFSAERTGGSVSTLTIQRTQQEDSAVYLCASSFSLASGRAPETQYFGPGTRLLVL.

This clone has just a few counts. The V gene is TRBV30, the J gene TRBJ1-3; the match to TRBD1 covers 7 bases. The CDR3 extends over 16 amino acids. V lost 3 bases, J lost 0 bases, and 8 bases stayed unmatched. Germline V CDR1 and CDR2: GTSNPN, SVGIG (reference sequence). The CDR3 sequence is CAWSRGQLSSGNTIYF. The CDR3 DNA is TGTGCCTGGAGCCGGGGACAGTTGAGCTCTGGAAACACCATATATTTT.

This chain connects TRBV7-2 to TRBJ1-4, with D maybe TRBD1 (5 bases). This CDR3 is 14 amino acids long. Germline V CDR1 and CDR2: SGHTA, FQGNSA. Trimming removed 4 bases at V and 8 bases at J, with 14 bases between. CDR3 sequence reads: CASSSMVRGEKLFF. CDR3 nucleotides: TGTGCCAGCAGCTCGATGGTGAGGGGCGAAAAACTGTTTTTT.

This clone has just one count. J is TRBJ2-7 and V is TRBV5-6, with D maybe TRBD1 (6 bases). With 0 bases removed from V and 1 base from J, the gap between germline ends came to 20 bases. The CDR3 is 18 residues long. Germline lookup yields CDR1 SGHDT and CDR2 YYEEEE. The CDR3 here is CASSLVRSGTPFSYEQYF. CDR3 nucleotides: TGTGCCAGCAGCTTGGTCCGGTCTGGGACACCTTTTTCCTACGAGCAGTACTTC.

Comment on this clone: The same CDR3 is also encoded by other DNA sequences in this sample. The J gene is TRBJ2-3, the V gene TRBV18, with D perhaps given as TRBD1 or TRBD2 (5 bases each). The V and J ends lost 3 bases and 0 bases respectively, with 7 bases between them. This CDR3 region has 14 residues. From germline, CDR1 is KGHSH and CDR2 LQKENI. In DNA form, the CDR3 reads TGTGCCAGCTCACCGGGACGCAGCACAGATACGCAGTATTTT. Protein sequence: CASSPGRSTDTQYF.

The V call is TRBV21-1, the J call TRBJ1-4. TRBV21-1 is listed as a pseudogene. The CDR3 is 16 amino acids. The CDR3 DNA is TGTGCCAGCAGCCTCGCCCCCTTAGCCGGCGGTGAAAAACTGTTTTTT. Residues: CASSLAPLAGGEKLFF.

The CDR3 sequence: CASSVEHRSTDTQYF. The CDR3 coding sequence is TGTGCCAGCAGCGTGGAACATAGAAGCACAGATACGCAGTATTTT. The J gene is TRBJ2-3, the V gene TRBV9; D is unresolved. Germline loops: CDR1 SGDLS, CDR2 YYNGEE. The CDR3 loop spans 15 amino acids. V lost 2 bases, J lost 0 bases, and 10 bases lay in between. Full variable domain (remainder filled in from reference TRBV9 and TRBJ2-3): DSGVTQTPKHLITATGQRVTLRCSPRSGDLSVYWYQQSLDQGLQFLIQYYNGEERAKGNILERFSAQQFPDLHSELNLSSLELGDSALYFCASSVEHRSTDTQYFGPGTRLTVL.

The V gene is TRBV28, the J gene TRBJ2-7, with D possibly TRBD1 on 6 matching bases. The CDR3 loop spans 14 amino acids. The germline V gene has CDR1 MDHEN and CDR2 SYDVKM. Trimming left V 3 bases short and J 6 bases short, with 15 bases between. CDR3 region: CASSFGGAVREQYF. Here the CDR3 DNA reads TGTGCCAGCAGTTTTGGGGGCGCGGTACGCGAGCAGTACTTC.

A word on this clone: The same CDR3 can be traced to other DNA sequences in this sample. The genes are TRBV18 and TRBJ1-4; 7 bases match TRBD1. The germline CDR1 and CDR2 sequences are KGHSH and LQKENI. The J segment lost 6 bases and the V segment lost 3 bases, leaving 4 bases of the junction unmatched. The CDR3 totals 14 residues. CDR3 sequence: CASSPDRRDEKLFF. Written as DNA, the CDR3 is TGTGCCAGCTCACCGGACAGGCGTGATGAAAAACTGTTTTTT. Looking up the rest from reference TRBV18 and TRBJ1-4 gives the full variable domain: NAGVMQNPRHLVRRRGQEARLRCSPMKGHSHVYWYRQLPEEGLKFMVYLQKENIIDESGMPKERFSAEFPKEGPSILRIQQVVRGDSAAYFCASSPDRRDEKLFFGSGTQLSVL.

The DNA for the CDR3 is TGTGCCAGCAGACTTGGCGCCGGGGGGCGGGAAAAACTGTTTTTT. Translation gives CASRLGAGGREKLFF. The chain employs TRBV5-4 and TRBJ1-4, with D possibly TRBD1 on 6 matching bases. CDR3 length equals 15 residues. Germline lookup yields CDR1 SGHNT and CDR2 YYREEE (reference sequence). Trimming stripped 5 bases from V and 8 bases from J, with 19 bases between.